Sequencing of this TCR beta chain was carried out in a study of CD8 T cells in ankylosing spondylitis. A quantitative 5'-RACE method, one with molecular barcodes, was used to make TCR beta libraries. TCRdb independently ran MiXCR on the 5' RACE reads; one entry per CDR3 protein. Among about 150,000 distinct CDR3 sequences listed, about 42% were seen once. Study-level findings and limits: Disease-linked clones bore a CD8+ phenotype, appearing relatively rarely in peripheral blood.

A remark on this clonotype: As yet, its antigen is unknown.

CDR3 length: 14 amino acids. Looked up from germline, CDR1 is ENHRY and CDR2 is SYGVKD. The V gene lost 10 bases and the J gene lost 5 bases, with 21 bases spanning the gap. The TCR originated in a male donor with ankylosing spondylitis. The chain joins TRBV10-3 to TRBJ2-7, with unresolved D. The sequencing input was synovial fluid, either unsorted or a sorted T cell fraction (not recorded which). The CDR3 nucleotides read TGTGCCACCCAGCCGGCCACTCGTTTCGACGAGCAGTACTTC. This encodes CATQPATRFDEQYF.